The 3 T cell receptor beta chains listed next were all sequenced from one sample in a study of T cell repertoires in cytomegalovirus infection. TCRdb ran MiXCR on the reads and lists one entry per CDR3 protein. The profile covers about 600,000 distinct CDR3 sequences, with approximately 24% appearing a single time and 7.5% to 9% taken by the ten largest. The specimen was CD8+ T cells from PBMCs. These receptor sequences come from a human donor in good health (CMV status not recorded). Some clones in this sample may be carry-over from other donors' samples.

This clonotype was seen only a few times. The CDR3 is CASSLIAPLVRSYNSPLHF. CDR3 sequence (DNA): TGCGCCAGCAGCTTAATCGCCCCGCTCGTTCGTTCCTATAATTCACCCCTCCACTTT. This chain connects TRBV5-1 to TRBJ1-6; D gene unclear. Per germline, CDR1 SGHRS and CDR2 YFSETQ. Trimming removed 2 bases from V and 1 base from J, with 19 bases in between. The length of the CDR3 is 19 residues. Together with reference TRBV5-1 and TRBJ1-6, the CDR3 gives the full variable domain: KAGVTQTPRYLIKTRGQQVTLSCSPISGHRSVSWYQQTPGQGLQFLFEYFSETQRNKGNFPGRFSGRQFSNSRSEMNVSTLELGDSALYLCASSLIAPLVRSYNSPLHFGNGTRLTVT.

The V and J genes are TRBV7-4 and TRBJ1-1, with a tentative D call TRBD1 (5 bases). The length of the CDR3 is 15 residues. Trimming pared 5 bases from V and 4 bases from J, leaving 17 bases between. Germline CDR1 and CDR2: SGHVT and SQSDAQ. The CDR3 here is CASSHGPEGSTEAFF. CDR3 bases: TGTGCCAGCAGCCATGGGCCCGAGGGGAGCACTGAAGCTTTCTTT. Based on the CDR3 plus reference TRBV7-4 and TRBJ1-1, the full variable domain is GAGVSQSPRYKVAKRGRDVALRCDSISGHVTLYWYRQTLGQGSEVLTYSQSDAQRDKSGRPSGRFSAERPERSVSTLKIQRTEQGDSAVYLCASSHGPEGSTEAFFGQGTRLTVV.

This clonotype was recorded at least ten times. The CDR3 DNA sequence: TGTGCCAGCAGCTGGGCAGCCGGGGAGCTGTTTTTT. It is translated as CASSWAAGELFF. This sequence joins TRBV7-6 and TRBJ2-2; no firm D call. The CDR3 covers 12 residues. Germline V gives CDR1 SGHVS, CDR2 FNYEAQ. Trimming shortened V by 4 bases and J by 6 bases, and 6 bases separated the two germline ends.